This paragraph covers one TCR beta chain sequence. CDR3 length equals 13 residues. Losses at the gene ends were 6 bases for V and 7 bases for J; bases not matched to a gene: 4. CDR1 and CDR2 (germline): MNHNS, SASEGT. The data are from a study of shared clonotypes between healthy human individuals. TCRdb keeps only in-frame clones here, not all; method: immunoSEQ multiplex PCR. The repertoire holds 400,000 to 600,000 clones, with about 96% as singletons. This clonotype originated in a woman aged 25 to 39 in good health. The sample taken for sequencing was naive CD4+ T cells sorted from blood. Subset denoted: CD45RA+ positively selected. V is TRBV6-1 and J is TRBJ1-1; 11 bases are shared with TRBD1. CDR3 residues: CASRAGTGGEAFF. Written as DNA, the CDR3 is TGTGCCAGCAGAGCCGGGACAGGGGGTGAAGCTTTCTTT.